This T cell receptor (beta chain) was captured in a study of cytomegalovirus exposure and HLA in healthy donors. The CDR3 loop spans 15 amino acids. Germline V gene lookup returns CDR1 SGHAT and CDR2 FQDESV (reference sequence). Trimming cost V 5 bases and J 6 bases, with 19 bases left between them. With 60 Vbeta and 13 Jbeta primers, the PCR was carried out. Data came from immunoSEQ multiplex PCR; TCRdb stores just in-frame clones and leaves some out. Of around 120,000 clones listed, roughly three quarters are singletons. Study-level points and caveats: Reportedly, a later analysis found an Asian-associated ancestry cluster had fewer N-insertions than the approximately 700-donor mean. In a later analysis, a missense DCLRE1C variant was linked to TCR beta V- and J-gene trimming. Some V segments, TRBV6-2 and TRBV6-3 among them, were indistinguishable and were therefore excluded. Presence/absence analyses took donor sequencing depth as roughly uniform.

As for this clone: Antigen unknown.

The rearrangement uses TRBV11-1 and TRBJ1-2; D is perhaps TRBD1 (5 bases). This receptor was taken from a woman under 30 in good health and CMV-seronegative. The sequencing sample was made of PBMCs. The CDR3 bases are TGTGCCAGCAGCCCCCCAGCCCGGGGGAGGAATGGCTACACCTTC. It translates to CASSPPARGRNGYTF.